These 9 T cell receptor beta chains were all obtained from the same sample, sequenced in a study of T cell responses to AZD1222 COVID-19 vaccine. Produced via immunoSEQ multiplex PCR; TCRdb's table is partial and in-frame only. The sample lists 70,000 to 75,000 clones, nearly 90% occurring once. The sample was peripheral blood, taken 28 days after the second AZD1222 dose. These receptors all stem from an adult who received the AZD1222 COVID-19 vaccine.

This rearrangement joins TRBV7-3 to TRBJ1-1; D remains unclear. Per the germline V gene, CDR1 is SGHTA and CDR2 is FQGTGA. The CDR3 consists of 15 residues. V dropped 1 base and J dropped 3 bases, with 12 bases sitting between them. The CDR3 DNA reads as TGTGCCAGCAGCTTAATGGGGAGTAAGGACACTGAAGCTTTCTTT. Translated: CASSLMGSKDTEAFF.

The CDR3 spells CASTSGLAGAGANVLTF. CDR3 coding DNA: TGTGCCAGCACCTCAGGACTAGCGGGAGCTGGGGCCAACGTCCTGACTTTC. The chain combines TRBV3-1 (or the pseudogene TRBV3-2) with TRBJ2-6; 13 bases align to TRBD2. J lost 2 bases, V lost 7 bases, and 5 bases had no gene match. From germline, CDR1 is LGHDT and CDR2 YNNKEL (reference sequence). The CDR3 totals 17 residues.

The chain combines TRBV10-2 with TRBJ2-7; TRBD2 matches at 7 bases. With V trimmed by 2 bases and J by 3 bases, 1 base remained unmatched. The germline V gene has CDR1 WSHSY and CDR2 SAAADI. CDR3 size: 13 residues. CDR3 in amino acids: CASSEGGSYEQYF. The CDR3 nucleotides are TGCGCCAGCAGTGAGGGCGGGAGCTACGAGCAGTACTTC.

This sequence joins TRBV2 and TRBJ2-1, with TRBD2 as a possible D gene (6 bases). Germline V CDR1 and CDR2: SNHLY, FYNNEI. V gave up 10 bases and J gave up 0 bases, with 13 bases separating them. The CDR3 totals 14 residues. As DNA, the CDR3 is TGTGCCACTCGGGGAGGTTCCTCCTACAATGAGCAGTTCTTC. Translated, it gives CATRGGSSYNEQFF.

The V and J genes are TRBV7-3 and TRBJ1-2; maybe TRBD1 (6 bases). Germline loops: CDR1 SGHTA, CDR2 FQGTGA. This CDR3 is 14 amino acids long. With 1 base removed from V and 7 bases from J, the gap between germline ends came to 13 bases. In DNA form, the CDR3 reads TGTGCCAGCAGCTTAATAGGGGGTTTCGGTGGCTACACCTTC. Its protein product is CASSLIGGFGGYTF.

The CDR3 spells CASSWGTEAFF. The CDR3 bases are TGTGCCAGCAGTTGGGGGACTGAAGCTTTCTTT. The V call is TRBV12-3 or TRBV12-4, the J call TRBJ1-1, with D maybe TRBD1 (5 bases). The CDR3 loop spans 11 amino acids. Trimming removed 4 bases from V and 5 bases from J, with 5 bases in between.

The rearrangement links TRBV25-1 to TRBJ2-1, with D hard to call. Deletions cut 2 bases from V and 3 bases from J, with 14 bases between. This CDR3 has 16 residues. Germline V lookup: CDR1 MGHDK, CDR2 SYGVNS. The CDR3 DNA sequence: TGTGCCAGCAGTGAAAGTGAGACTGAGTTCTACAATGAGCAGTTCTTC. Its translation is CASSESETEFYNEQFF.

The J gene is TRBJ2-3, the V gene TRBV11-2; 10 positions match TRBD1. J was trimmed by 4 bases and V by 5 bases; bases with no gene match: 6. Germline CDR1 reads SGHAT; CDR2 reads FQNNGV. This CDR3 is built from 15 residues. The CDR3 loop is CASSAGQGFPDTQYF. In DNA, the CDR3 is TGTGCCAGCAGCGCGGGACAGGGGTTCCCAGATACGCAGTATTTT.

This chain links TRBV27 with TRBJ1-1; perhaps TRBD1 as D (5 bases). Germline CDR1 MNHEY, CDR2 SMNVEV (reference sequence). The CDR3 contains 15 residues. The V gene lost 8 bases and the J gene lost 2 bases, with 18 bases spanning the gap. CDR3 region: CASSAAGRFNTEAFF. In DNA form, the CDR3 reads TGTGCCAGCTCGGCCGCAGGGCGTTTTAACACTGAAGCTTTCTTT.